These T cell receptor beta chains were read from a single sample in a study of blood T cell repertoires in COVID-19. The protocol was immunoSEQ multiplex PCR, while the TCRdb copy is restricted to in-frame clones and leaves out a portion. The repertoire holds 200,000 to 300,000 clones, with nearly 85% as singletons. The sequencing input was peripheral blood. These receptors were obtained from a human donor in a cohort sampled during active COVID-19. The CDR3 runs from the conserved cysteine through the conserved F or W. A D gene is named only where the DNA matches it firmly. The size entry is marked missing in some rows and otherwise reads once, few, many or a size class.

J gene,D gene,clone size,CDR3 length,V gene,CDR3 DNA,CDR3 protein
TRBJ2-3,TRBD2,NA,14,TRBV19,TGTGCCAGTAAACTAGCGGGATGGGCAGATACGCAGTATTTT,CASKLAGWADTQYF
TRBJ2-1,NA,few,15,TRBV4-2,TGTGCCAGCAGCCCTGCATGGGACATCGACAATGAGCAGTTCTTC,CASSPAWDIDNEQFF
TRBJ1-1,TRBD1,once,13,TRBV19,TGTGCCAGTAGTACAACAGGGGGCACTGAAGCTTTCTTT,CASSTTGGTEAFF
TRBJ2-3,TRBD1,NA,15,TRBV2,TGTGCCAGCAGTAAACAGGGGCCCATCACAGATACGCAGTATTTT,CASSKQGPITDTQYF
TRBJ2-6,NA,NA,16,TRBV5-4,TGTGCCAGCAGCTTGGAAAGAGGGGGTGGGGCCAACGTCCTGACTTTC,CASSLERGGGANVLTF
TRBJ2-7,NA,few,13,TRBV6-2/TRBV6-3,TGTGCCAGCAGTTACCCCCCGGCCTACGAGCAGTACTTC,CASSYPPAYEQYF
TRBJ2-5,TRBD2,NA,15,TRBV5-4,TGTGCCAGCAGCCAGCTTGGACTAGCGTCAGAGACCCAGTACTTC,CASSQLGLASETQYF
TRBJ2-5,TRBD1,once,15,TRBV11-2,TGTGCCAGCAGCCCTACTGGGACAGGGAGAGAGACCCAGTACTTC,CASSPTGTGRETQYF
TRBJ1-5,NA,NA,12,TRBV28,TGTGCCAGCAGTCTTTCGTCTCAGCCCCAGCATTTT,CASSLSSQPQHF
TRBJ2-7,TRBD2,NA,15,TRBV4-2,TGTGCCAGCAGCCAAGGACTAGCGGGAAGCTACGAGCAGTACTTC,CASSQGLAGSYEQYF
TRBJ2-2,NA,few,14,TRBV5-5,TGTGCCAGCACAGGGCAAACAAACACCGGGGAGCTGTTTTTT,CASTGQTNTGELFF
TRBJ1-2,NA,NA,13,TRBV6-5,TGTGCCAGCACCTGGGGCGCGGACTATGGCTACACCTTC,CASTWGADYGYTF
TRBJ2-3,NA,NA,14,TRBV4-1,TGCGCCAGCAGTCCTAGTATGGGCACAGATACGCAGTATTTT,CASSPSMGTDTQYF
TRBJ1-4,TRBD1,NA,16,TRBV19,TGTGCCAGTAGTATAGGGAACAGGGGGCAAGATGAAAAACTGTTTTTT,CASSIGNRGQDEKLFF
TRBJ2-2,NA,NA,19,TRBV7-9,TGTGCCAGCAGCTTTATTCCAACCACAGGAAAAAGGAACACCGGGGAGCTGTTTTTT,CASSFIPTTGKRNTGELFF
TRBJ2-1,TRBD2,NA,14,TRBV10-3,TGTGCCATCAGTAGCCTAGCGGAGTACAATGAGCAGTTCTTC,CAISSLAEYNEQFF
TRBJ1-4,NA,NA,15,TRBV7-2,TGTGCCAGCAGCCCAGGACAGACCGAAGGTGAAAAACTGTTTTTT,CASSPGQTEGEKLFF
TRBJ2-5,NA,once,11,TRBV2,TGTGCCAGCAGAGAAGCCCAAGGAGGGTACTTC,CASREAQGGYF
TRBJ2-2,TRBD2,few,19,TRBV5-1,TGCGCCAGCAGCCCCGGGACTAGCGGGGGTCGCTCGAACACCGGGGAGCTGTTTTTT,CASSPGTSGGRSNTGELFF
TRBJ1-1,NA,NA,13,TRBV5-5,TGTGCCAGCAAGGGACACATGAACACTGAAGCTTTCTTT,CASKGHMNTEAFF
TRBJ2-5,NA,NA,15,TRBV6-2/TRBV6-3,TGTGCCAGCAGTTACGAGCGGGACACCCAAGAGACCCAGTACTTC,CASSYERDTQETQYF
TRBJ1-3,NA,NA,15,TRBV12-5,TGTGCTAGTGGTTCCGACACCGCCCTGGCAAACACCATATATTTT,CASGSDTALANTIYF
TRBJ1-5,TRBD1,NA,14,TRBV6-5,TGTGCCAGCACTACAGGGGGGAGCGGGCAGCCCCAGCATTTT,CASTTGGSGQPQHF
TRBJ1-5,NA,NA,15,TRBV6-2/TRBV6-3,TGTGCCAGCAGTTACATCTACGGGGGTATTCAGCCCCAGCATTTT,CASSYIYGGIQPQHF
TRBJ2-7,TRBD2,NA,15,TRBV2,TGTGCCAGCAGAGCACTAGCGGGAGGGGGTGGCGAGCAGTACTTC,CASRALAGGGGEQYF
TRBJ2-2,TRBD1,NA,18,TRBV6-2/TRBV6-3,TGTGCCAGCAGTTCCTGGGACAGGGGAGAAGGGAACACCGGGGAGCTGTTTTTT,CASSSWDRGEGNTGELFF
TRBJ2-5,TRBD2,NA,15,TRBV6-2/TRBV6-3,TGTGCCAGCAGCCCGCTAGCGGGGGTCCCCGGGACCCAGTACTTC,CASSPLAGVPGTQYF
TRBJ2-2,NA,NA,16,TRBV6-1,TGTGCCAGCAGTGAAGTCCCGGTGGGGGGCACCGGGGAGCTGTTTTTT,CASSEVPVGGTGELFF
TRBJ2-1,NA,NA,16,TRBV5-4,TGTGCCAGCAGCTTGGACCTAGCTATCTCCTACAATGAGCAGTTCTTC,CASSLDLAISYNEQFF
TRBJ2-1,NA,many,13,TRBV9,TGTGCCAGCAGCGTAGGGAGGGAGGATGAGCAGTTCTTC,CASSVGREDEQFF
TRBJ1-1,NA,NA,15,TRBV5-8,TGTGCCAGCAGGAAGTATGGTCTAACGAACACTGAAGCTTTCTTT,CASRKYGLTNTEAFF
TRBJ1-4,NA,NA,15,TRBV28,TGTGCCAGCAGTGTTATTCCTCCGGTCAATGAAAAACTGTTTTTT,CASSVIPPVNEKLFF
TRBJ2-5,NA,NA,13,TRBV4-1,TGCGCCAGCAGCCGACTAGTCGGGGAGACCCAGTACTTC,CASSRLVGETQYF
TRBJ1-5,TRBD1,NA,15,TRBV7-9,TGTGCCAGCAGCTCCACGGGACAGCTCAATCAGCCCCAGCATTTT,CASSSTGQLNQPQHF
TRBJ2-3,TRBD2,NA,14,TRBV27,TGTGCCAGCGCCAAACTAGCGGGGAGGGATACGCAGTATTTT,CASAKLAGRDTQYF
TRBJ2-5,NA,NA,18,TRBV9,TGTGCCAGCAGCGTAGGATGGGGGACTCAGTCTTTCCAAGAGACCCAGTACTTC,CASSVGWGTQSFQETQYF
TRBJ1-6,TRBD1,NA,16,TRBV5-1,TGCGCCAGCAGCCGCGAGACAGGGAACACGGATTCACCCCTCCACTTT,CASSRETGNTDSPLHF
TRBJ1-5,TRBD1,NA,16,TRBV18,TGTGCCAGCTCACGTAGACAGGGGGAATTTTCCCAGCCCCAGCATTTT,CASSRRQGEFSQPQHF
TRBJ1-1,NA,few,13,TRBV6-5,TGTGCCAGCAGCCGTCAGGGTACGTCTGAAGCTTTCTTT,CASSRQGTSEAFF
TRBJ2-5,TRBD2,NA,17,TRBV25-1,TGTGCCAGCAGTGAATATGGAGGACTAGCGGGGAGAGAGACCCAGTACTTC,CASSEYGGLAGRETQYF
TRBJ1-1,NA,NA,14,TRBV5-1,TGCGCCAGCAGTTTCAGTAACCAGGACACTGAAGCTTTCTTT,CASSFSNQDTEAFF
TRBJ1-1,NA,NA,13,TRBV12-3/TRBV12-4,TGTGCCAGCAGCCTGTCCGGGATTGCTGAAGCTTTCTTT,CASSLSGIAEAFF
TRBJ2-5,TRBD2,NA,12,TRBV2,TGTGCCAGCCCGGGACTACAAGAGACCCAGTACTTC,CASPGLQETQYF
TRBJ2-3,NA,NA,14,TRBV19,TGTGCCAGTAGTATTTGGCCAGGGCCAGATACGCAGTATTTT,CASSIWPGPDTQYF
TRBJ1-2,NA,NA,12,TRBV28,TGTGCCAGCTCCGAAGAGGTCTATGGCTACACCTTC,CASSEEVYGYTF
TRBJ1-3,NA,NA,12,TRBV6-5,TGTGCCAGCGGGGGCTTGGGAAACACCATATATTTT,CASGGLGNTIYF
TRBJ2-7,NA,NA,14,TRBV6-5,TGTGCCAGCAGTACCGGGACTGCCCCCTACGAGCAGTACTTC,CASSTGTAPYEQYF
TRBJ1-2,NA,NA,13,TRBV5-5,TGTGCCAGTCCCGCCCAGGGAAACTATGGCTACACCTTC,CASPAQGNYGYTF
TRBJ2-1,TRBD1,NA,15,TRBV7-2,TGTGCCAGCAGCTCCACCAGGGGGCTCTACAATGAGCAGTTCTTC,CASSSTRGLYNEQFF
TRBJ2-7,NA,NA,14,TRBV5-1,TGCGCCAGCAGCTTTCAGGGAGGCAACTACGAGCAGTACTTC,CASSFQGGNYEQYF
TRBJ2-7,NA,NA,13,TRBV19,TGTGCCAGTAGTATAGGCCCAGGGCGGGAGCAGTACTTC,CASSIGPGREQYF
TRBJ2-2,NA,NA,14,TRBV6-5,TGTGCCACCCGGGGTCTGGGTAGCACCGGGGAGCTGTTTTTT,CATRGLGSTGELFF
TRBJ2-7,NA,NA,14,TRBV19,TGTGCCAGTAGGCCTACGATACAGGGTTACGAGCAGTACTTC,CASRPTIQGYEQYF
TRBJ2-2,NA,NA,14,TRBV11-3,TGTGCCAGCAGCAGGACAGCGGTCACCGGGGAGCTGTTTTTT,CASSRTAVTGELFF
TRBJ1-2,TRBD1,NA,14,TRBV6-5,TGTGCCAGCAGCAGGGACAGGCTCGACTATGGCTACACCTTC,CASSRDRLDYGYTF